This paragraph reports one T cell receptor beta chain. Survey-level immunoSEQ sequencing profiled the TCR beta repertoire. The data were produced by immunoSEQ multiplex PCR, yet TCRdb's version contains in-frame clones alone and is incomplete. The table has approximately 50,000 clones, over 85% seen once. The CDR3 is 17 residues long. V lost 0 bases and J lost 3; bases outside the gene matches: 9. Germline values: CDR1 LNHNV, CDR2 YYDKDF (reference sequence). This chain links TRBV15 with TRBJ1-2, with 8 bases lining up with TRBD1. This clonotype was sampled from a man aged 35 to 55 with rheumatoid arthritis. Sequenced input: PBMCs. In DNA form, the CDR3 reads TGTGCCACCAGCAGAGAATTTAAGGACAGGGACGACTATGGCTACACCTTC. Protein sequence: CATSREFKDRDDYGYTF.